These 24 T cell receptor beta chains share one sample of origin, sequenced in a study of low-dose radiotherapy and immunotherapy resistance in tumors. Alpha and beta chains were covered, as first-strand cDNA relied on TRAV- and TRBV-specific primers. A constant-region primer paired with the V-primer adapter amplified TCRs over about 19 PCR cycles. TCRdb independently ran MiXCR on the reads; one entry per CDR3 protein. Among 9,500 to 10,000 distinct CDR3 sequences, about 75% were seen once, and the ten largest hold 1.4% to 1.5%. These receptors all stem from a human donor with advanced metastatic prostate, ovarian, gallbladder or colorectal cancer (not recorded which). This table probably holds off-target reads from a library built for another chain.

The chain is built from TRBV4-3 and TRBJ2-3; 11 bases fit TRBD2. In germline, CDR1 is LGHNA, CDR2 YSLEER. CDR3 size: 17 residues. After removal of 3 bases from V and 1 base from J, the junction contained 6 bases not matched to a gene. CDR3 amino acids: CASSQRMGLAGTDTQYF. In nucleotides, the CDR3 is TGCGCCAGCAGCCAGCGGATGGGACTAGCGGGCACAGATACGCAGTATTTT.

The gene calls are TRBV27 and TRBJ2-2, with 10 bases matching TRBD1. The CDR3 runs 16 residues. Germline CDR1 is MNHEY and CDR2 is SMNVEV (reference sequence). The ends lost 2 bases at V and 5 bases at J; junction bases unmatched: 5. The CDR3 DNA sequence: TGTGCCAGCAGTTTAAGGGACAGGGGAGTAACCGGGGAGCTGTTTTTT. Translating it yields CASSLRDRGVTGELFF.

Points on this clonotype: The junction and the germline gene differ at one end; a read error may be behind it. The rearrangement links TRBV5-3 to TRBJ2-2; D is perhaps TRBD2 (6 bases). TRBV5-3 is recorded as an ORF, its role being uncertain. The CDR3 is 17 amino acids. Here the CDR3 DNA reads TGTGCCAGCAGCTTTGATCTAGGACTAAAGAACACCGGGGAGCTGTTTTTT. Amino acid sequence: CASSFDLGLKNTGELFF.

V is TRBV21-1 and J is TRBJ2-5; the table calls TRBD1, which could not be checked here. TRBV21-1 is deemed a pseudogene. This CDR3 has 12 amino acids. The CDR3 reads CASSNRGETQYF. The CDR3 coding sequence is TGTGCCAGCAGCAACCGGGGGGAGACCCAGTACTTC.

The chain employs TRBV30 and TRBJ2-7; 10 bases map to TRBD1. The CDR3 sequence is 13 residues long. Per the germline V gene, CDR1 is GTSNPN and CDR2 is SVGIG (reference sequence). Germline trimming cut 5 bases from V and 6 bases from J; bases unmatched to any gene: 7. This chain's CDR3 is CAWGKTGGSEQYF. CDR3 in DNA: TGTGCCTGGGGGAAGACAGGGGGCTCCGAGCAGTACTTC.

This clonotype appeared once. The J gene is TRBJ1-2, the V gene TRBV4-2; D remains ambiguous. V lost 0 bases and J 4 bases, leaving 15 bases between the germline ends. CDR1 and CDR2 (germline): LGHNA, YNFKEQ. This CDR3 is 16 amino acids long. The CDR3: CASSQDWGGTFYGYTF. The DNA for the CDR3 is TGTGCCAGCAGCCAAGATTGGGGAGGCACCTTCTATGGCTACACCTTC.

The CDR3 bases are TGTGCCAGCAGTTCCCTAGGACAGGGTTCCACTGAAGCTTTCTTT. This encodes CASSSLGQGSTEAFF. V and J are TRBV28 and TRBJ1-1, with 8 bases fitting TRBD1. Trimming removed 4 bases from V and 4 bases from J; junction bases left unmatched: 8. In germline, CDR1 is MDHEN, CDR2 SYDVKM. CDR3 length: 15 residues.

This clonotype is a singleton in its sample. This chain connects TRBV6-5 to TRBJ2-7; 8 bases fit TRBD2. Germline V gene sequence: CDR1 MNHEY, CDR2 SVGAGI. V shed 7 bases and J 4 bases; nucleotides not matched to a gene: 6. The CDR3 runs to 13 residues. The DNA of the CDR3 is TGTGCCAGCACCAGCGGGAGCAGGTACGAGCAGTACTTC. It specifies CASTSGSRYEQYF.

This chain uses TRBV20-1 with TRBJ2-1, with TRBD2 matching over 8 bases. CDR1 and CDR2 from the germline V gene are DFQATT and SNEGSKA (reference sequence). The CDR3 extends over 14 amino acids. V gave up 6 bases and J gave up 4 bases; unmatched junction bases: 8. CDR3 DNA sequence: TGCAGTGCCGGAGCGGGAGCTCGGTACAATGAGCAGTTCTTC. The encoded protein is CSAGAGARYNEQFF.

This clonotype was detected a few times. The rearrangement joins TRBV18 to TRBJ2-7; the D call may be TRBD1 or TRBD2 (6 bases each). The V gene lost 2 bases and the J gene lost 6 bases, with 8 bases spanning the gap. This CDR3 spans 12 amino acids. From germline, CDR1 is KGHSH and CDR2 LQKENI. The CDR3 loop reads CASSPGGPEQYF. In DNA form, the CDR3 reads TGTGCCAGCTCACCAGGGGGGCCCGAGCAGTACTTC. The full variable domain, with the rest looked up from reference TRBV18 and TRBJ2-7, is NAGVMQNPRHLVRRRGQEARLRCSPMKGHSHVYWYRQLPEEGLKFMVYLQKENIIDESGMPKERFSAEFPKEGPSILRIQQVVRGDSAAYFCASSPGGPEQYFGPGTRLTVT.

The V call is TRBV14, the J call TRBJ1-1, with D unclear. V shed 4 bases and J shed 0 bases, with 6 bases lying between them. This CDR3 is built from 13 residues. Germline V lookup: CDR1 SGHDN, CDR2 FVKESK. The CDR3 reads CASSPSMNTEAFF. The DNA for the CDR3 is TGTGCCAGCAGCCCCTCCATGAACACTGAAGCTTTCTTT.

The chain has TRBV12-5 and TRBJ1-5; 7 nucleotides line up with TRBD1. CDR3 length: 19 residues. Trimming cost V 4 bases and J 0 bases; bases outside gene matches: 15. Per the germline V gene, CDR1 is LGHNT and CDR2 is FRNRAP. For the CDR3, the DNA is TGTGCTAGTGGTTCGAACAAGGGACAGATCGGGTTTAGCAATCAGCCCCAGCATTTT. Encoded protein: CASGSNKGQIGFSNQPQHF.

The rearrangement joins TRBV4-3 to TRBJ2-1, with D possibly being TRBD2 (6 bases). Trimming stripped 0 bases from V and 7 bases from J, with 16 bases between. The germline V gene has CDR1 LGHNA and CDR2 YSLEER. The CDR3 runs to 16 residues. The CDR3 protein is CASSQDAGLTQNEQFF. The DNA of the CDR3 is TGCGCCAGCAGCCAAGATGCGGGATTGACTCAGAATGAGCAGTTCTTC.

The V call is TRBV28, the J call TRBJ2-1; 8 bases line up with TRBD2. V lost 3 bases to trimming and J lost 4 bases; unmatched junction nucleotides: 5. The germline V gene encodes CDR1 MDHEN and CDR2 SYDVKM. The CDR3 has 15 residues. The CDR3 DNA reads TGTGCCAGCAGTTTCGTGGCGGGAGGTTACAATGAGCAGTTCTTC. Translating it yields CASSFVAGGYNEQFF.

The chain joins TRBV28 to TRBJ2-3; TRBD1 or TRBD2 may be the D gene (5 bases each). V dropped 2 bases and J dropped 4 bases, with 7 bases sitting between them. The germline V gene encodes CDR1 MDHEN and CDR2 SYDVKM. This CDR3 has 13 residues. This chain's CDR3 is CASSLRGPDTQYF. In DNA, the CDR3 is TGTGCCAGCAGTTTACGGGGACCAGATACGCAGTATTTT. The whole variable domain, remainder taken from reference TRBV28 and TRBJ2-3, is DVKVTQSSRYLVKRTGEKVFLECVQDMDHENMFWYRQDPGLGLRLIYFSYDVKMKEKGDIPEGYSVSREKKERFSLILESASTNQTSMYLCASSLRGPDTQYFGPGTRLTVL.

The rearrangement joins TRBV6-1 to TRBJ1-4; 10 bases are shared with TRBD1. Germline CDR1 and CDR2: MNHNS and SASEGT. CDR3 length equals 16 residues. Trimming at V came to 6 bases and at J to 2 bases, leaving 6 bases not matched to a gene. As DNA, the CDR3 is TGTGCCAGCAGCCCCGGGACAGGGGTGACTAATGAAAAACTGTTTTTT. Its translation: CASSPGTGVTNEKLFF.

The chain employs TRBV20-1 and TRBJ1-1; D remains ambiguous. The CDR3 sequence is 12 residues long. The V end lost 2 bases, the J end lost 6 bases, and 10 bases lay between the germline ends. Germline V gene sequence: CDR1 DFQATT, CDR2 SNEGSKA (reference sequence). The CDR3, as DNA: TGCAGTGCTAGATACGACGCGCCTGAAGCTTTCTTT. It translates to CSARYDAPEAFF.

The chain carries TRBV5-1 and TRBJ1-6; possibly TRBD1 for D (5 bases). V dropped 0 bases and J dropped 9 bases, with 7 bases sitting between them. Germline assignment: CDR1 SGHRS and CDR2 YFSETQ. The CDR3 has 13 amino acids. The CDR3 DNA sequence: TGCGCCAGCAGCTTGGTTCAGGGTTCACCCCTCCACTTT. Its translation: CASSLVQGSPLHF. The whole variable domain, filled in from reference TRBV5-1 and TRBJ1-6, reads KAGVTQTPRYLIKTRGQQVTLSCSPISGHRSVSWYQQTPGQGLQFLFEYFSETQRNKGNFPGRFSGRQFSNSRSEMNVSTLELGDSALYLCASSLVQGSPLHFGNGTRLTVT.

This chain joins TRBV7-9 and TRBJ2-7, with 7 bases aligning to TRBD2. Trimming cost V 5 bases and J 4 bases; bases outside gene matches: 11. The germline gives CDR1 SEHNR, CDR2 FQNEAQ (reference sequence). This CDR3 has 15 amino acids. The CDR3 here is CASSPQAGRLYEQYF. CDR3 nucleotides: TGTGCCAGCAGCCCCCAAGCGGGAAGATTGTACGAGCAGTACTTC.

The chain is built from TRBV15 and TRBJ2-1, with TRBD1 as a possible D gene (6 bases). From germline, CDR1 is LNHNV and CDR2 YYDKDF (reference sequence). The CDR3 length is 15 residues. The ends were cut back, 4 bases at V and 4 bases at J, with 14 bases in the middle. CDR3 sequence reads: CATSNTRDTYNEQFF. The CDR3 DNA is TGTGCCACCAGCAACACCCGGGACACATACAATGAGCAGTTCTTC.

The chain employs TRBV2 and TRBJ2-3, with D unclear. Germline CDR1 is SNHLY and CDR2 is FYNNEI. CDR3 length equals 14 residues. V lost 5 bases to trimming and J lost 2 bases, with 11 bases between them. The CDR3 reads CASSQWRNTDTQYF. The CDR3 coding sequence is TGTGCCAGCAGTCAGTGGCGGAACACAGATACGCAGTATTTT.

The genes are TRBV20-1 and TRBJ2-4, with TRBD2 identical over 13 bases. The CDR3 runs 17 residues. Unmatched junction bases numbered 9, after V lost 2 bases and J lost 5 bases. The germline V gene encodes CDR1 DFQATT and CDR2 SNEGSKA (reference sequence). The CDR3 DNA follows: TGCAGTGCTAGACCTACTAGCGGGAGGGCCTTGGAAAACATTCAGTACTTC. Protein product: CSARPTSGRALENIQYF.

This clonotype showed up just a few times. The chain is built from TRBV5-6 and TRBJ2-5; D could derive from TRBD1 or TRBD2 (5 bases each). The length of the CDR3 is 14 residues. Per the germline V gene, CDR1 is SGHDT and CDR2 is YYEEEE. Deletions cut 2 bases from V and 5 bases from J, with 13 bases between. The CDR3 region is CASSFKTGRETQYF. Written as DNA, the CDR3 is TGTGCCAGCAGCTTTAAGACGGGGCGGGAGACCCAGTACTTC.

The gene calls are TRBV5-5 and TRBJ2-3, with 9 bases aligning to TRBD1. The germline gives CDR1 SGHKS, CDR2 YYEKEE (reference sequence). V was pared by 6 bases and J by 5 bases, with 13 bases of the junction left unmatched. The CDR3 is made up of 16 amino acids. The CDR3 nucleotides are TGTGCCAGCACCGTCCTCCCAGACAGGGGGGTAGATACGCAGTATTTT. As protein: CASTVLPDRGVDTQYF.